The 29 T cell receptor beta chains presented below share a single source sample, sequenced in a study of OX40 agonist ivuxolimab in advanced cancers. Only in-frame clones appear in the TCRdb table, and some are missing; sequencing was by immunoSEQ multiplex PCR. The table has 55,000 to 85,000 clones, about 89% seen once. The sample in question was CD4+ or CD8+ T cells sorted from blood, obtained in a trial of the OX40 agonist ivuxolimab. Every receptor here comes from an adult with an advanced solid tumor such as melanoma, head and neck, liver or kidney cancer.

The chain combines TRBV6-5 with TRBJ2-7; 10 bases are a match to TRBD1. Germline values: CDR1 MNHEY, CDR2 SVGAGI. The CDR3 covers 15 residues. J was trimmed by 5 bases and V by 6 bases; bases with no gene match: 10. CDR3 DNA: TGTGCCAGCAGGGGACCGGGACAGGGGATCCACGAGCAGTACTTC. This translates into CASRGPGQGIHEQYF.

This rearrangement joins TRBV19 to TRBJ2-2; 9 bases are shared with TRBD1. Losses at the gene ends were 6 bases for V and 7 bases for J; bases not matched to a gene: 3. The length of the CDR3 is 13 residues. Germline lookup yields CDR1 LNHDA and CDR2 SQIVND (reference sequence). CDR3 protein: CASRDRGSGELFF. CDR3 bases: TGTGCCAGTAGGGACAGGGGAAGCGGGGAGCTGTTTTTT.

The rearrangement links TRBV18 to TRBJ1-3; D remains unclear. The CDR3 has 18 residues. The V gene's germline CDR1 is KGHSH and CDR2 LQKENI. V lost 5 bases to trimming and J lost 0 bases, with 20 bases between them. CDR3 bases: TGTGCCAGCTCAGGCGAGATGTACAAGGGCTTCTCTGGAAACACCATATATTTT. Translating it yields CASSGEMYKGFSGNTIYF.

The V call is TRBV25-1, the J call TRBJ2-3; TRBD1 agrees at 8 bases. The CDR3 runs to 14 residues. The germline gives CDR1 MGHDK, CDR2 SYGVNS. The V segment lost 4 bases and the J segment 4 bases; nucleotides outside the gene matches: 4. CDR3 coding DNA: TGTGCCAGCAGTGTGTTCAGGGGGCCAGATACGCAGTATTTT. This sequence encodes CASSVFRGPDTQYF.

A note on this clone: At one end, the junction sequence differs from germline, possibly due to a read error. CDR3 in DNA: TGTGCCAGCTCCCCATCTGGAGGACTACCCTCCGACGAGCAGTACTTC. It translates to CASSPSGGLPSDEQYF. The V gene is TRBV18, the J gene TRBJ2-7, with TRBD2 as a possible D gene (6 bases). The CDR3 contains 16 residues. Germline loops: CDR1 KGHSH, CDR2 LQKENI.

This clone was observed once. The chain links TRBV6-1 to TRBJ2-7; D is uncertain. This CDR3 comprises 13 residues. Germline CDR1 reads MNHNS; CDR2 reads SASEGT. V lost 0 bases, J lost 8 bases, and 11 bases lay in between. The CDR3, as DNA: TGTGCCAGCAGTGAAGCGCTTCGAGGCCAGCAGTACTTC. As protein: CASSEALRGQQYF.

This clone was detected only a few times. J is TRBJ2-1 and V is TRBV7-3; D unresolved. The CDR3 contains 15 residues. Germline V lookup: CDR1 SGHTA, CDR2 FQGTGA. Trimming stripped 5 bases from V and 0 bases from J, with 11 bases between. CDR3 sequence reads: CASSADGSSYNEQFF. The CDR3 region has the DNA TGTGCCAGCAGCGCGGACGGCAGCTCCTACAATGAGCAGTTCTTC.

The chain is built from TRBV29-1 and TRBJ2-1; D call uncertain. The CDR3 extends over 13 amino acids. Deletions cut 5 bases from V and 7 bases from J, with 15 bases between. Germline loops: CDR1 SQVTM, CDR2 ANQGSEA. Here the CDR3 reads CSVSGLARNEQFF. The CDR3 DNA follows: TGCAGCGTTTCGGGCCTCGCCCGGAATGAGCAGTTCTTC.

This rearrangement joins TRBV5-6 to TRBJ1-3; D is undetermined. V dropped 1 base and J dropped 2 bases, with 10 bases sitting between them. Germline loops: CDR1 SGHDT, CDR2 YYEEEE. CDR3 length: 15 amino acids. Written as DNA, the CDR3 is TGTGCCAGCAGCTTGATCGGAGGAACTGGAAACACCATATATTTT. The encoded protein is CASSLIGGTGNTIYF.

This rearrangement joins TRBV10-1 to TRBJ1-2; 8 bases line up with TRBD1. V shed 0 bases, J shed 8 bases, and the junction held 5 bases outside the gene matches. Germline V lookup: CDR1 WNHNN, CDR2 SYGVQD (reference sequence). The CDR3 has 14 residues. The CDR3 DNA reads as TGCGCCAGCAGTGAGTCCCGGGACAGGCACGGCTACACCTTC. It codes for CASSESRDRHGYTF.

This chain joins TRBV5-6 and TRBJ2-5, with 7 bases matching TRBD1. V gave up 0 bases and J gave up 2 bases; unmatched junction bases: 16. Germline loops: CDR1 SGHDT, CDR2 YYEEEE. This CDR3 spans 19 amino acids. In DNA, the CDR3 is TGTGCCAGCAGCTTGGTGGGGTGGGGGACAGTCATAAAGCAAGAGACCCAGTACTTC. Protein sequence: CASSLVGWGTVIKQETQYF.

The CDR3 DNA follows: TGTGCCAGCAGCGCCGGGACAAGAATCAATGAGCAGTTCTTC. It codes for CASSAGTRINEQFF. The chain carries TRBV7-7 and TRBJ2-1; perhaps TRBD1 as D (6 bases). Trimming removed 5 bases at V and 6 bases at J, with 14 bases between. This CDR3 is 14 amino acids long. The germline V gene has CDR1 SSHAT and CDR2 FNYEAQ (reference sequence).

This chain uses TRBV21-1 with TRBJ2-2; the D call of TRBD2 is as the table states it, not checked on the DNA. TRBV21-1 is described as a pseudogene. This CDR3 region has 16 residues. The CDR3 sequence is CASSKGLAVFAGELFF. The CDR3 DNA is TGTGCCAGCAGCAAGGGACTAGCGGTGTTCGCCGGGGAGCTGTTTTTT.

This clone was counted between two and nine times. The gene calls are TRBV4-1 and TRBJ2-7; D possibly corresponds to TRBD2 (5 bases). V dropped 1 base and J dropped 6 bases, with 16 bases sitting between them. CDR1 MGHRA and CDR2 YSYEKL come from the germline V gene. The CDR3 sequence is 15 residues long. The CDR3 region is CASSQGVGVRSEQYF. In nucleotides, the CDR3 is TGCGCCAGCAGCCAAGGGGTGGGAGTGAGGAGCGAGCAGTACTTC.

The V gene is TRBV5-1, the J gene TRBJ2-7, with 8 positions matching TRBD2. In germline, CDR1 is SGHRS, CDR2 YFSETQ. The CDR3 is 16 residues long. Trimming removed 4 bases from V and 1 base from J; junction bases left unmatched: 10. The CDR3: CASSTAGGGGSYEQYF. The DNA of the CDR3 is TGCGCCAGCAGCACCGCGGGGGGAGGAGGATCCTACGAGCAGTACTTC.

The chain carries TRBV7-2 and TRBJ2-7; D uncertain. V lost 3 bases and J lost 6, with 9 bases in between. Germline V lookup: CDR1 SGHTA, CDR2 FQGNSA. This CDR3 has 12 amino acids. CDR3 sequence: CASSFSKREQYF. The CDR3 nucleotides are TGTGCCAGCAGCTTCTCCAAGCGCGAGCAGTACTTC.

This clone was detected once. The chain couples TRBV9 to TRBJ2-6, with D perhaps assigned TRBD1 or TRBD2 (6 bases each). Germline lookup yields CDR1 SGDLS and CDR2 YYNGEE. There are 20 residues in the CDR3. Trimming removed 2 bases at V and 2 bases at J, with 23 bases between. Here the CDR3 reads CASSVDIGGRPSTGANVLTF. CDR3 coding DNA: TGTGCCAGCAGCGTGGATATTGGGGGGCGGCCGAGTACTGGGGCCAACGTCCTGACTTTC.

The chain is built from TRBV7-8 and TRBJ2-5; 12 nucleotides align to TRBD2. With V trimmed by 4 bases and J by 5 bases, 23 bases remained unmatched. Germline CDR1 is SGHVS and CDR2 is FQNEAQ. This CDR3 region has 21 residues. The CDR3 here is CASSSPKPLAGGPGWWETQYF. CDR3 nucleotides: TGTGCCAGCAGCTCACCCAAACCGCTAGCGGGAGGGCCAGGTTGGTGGGAGACCCAGTACTTC.

This chain connects TRBV29-1 to TRBJ2-1; D remains ambiguous. This CDR3 is built from 12 residues. Per the germline V gene, CDR1 is SQVTM and CDR2 is ANQGSEA. V gave up 7 bases and J gave up 3 bases, with 10 bases separating them. CDR3 in DNA: TGCAGCGGCCATTGGGGCTACAATGAGCAGTTCTTC. Translation: CSGHWGYNEQFF.

The V gene is TRBV9, the J gene TRBJ2-2; tentatively, D is TRBD1 or TRBD2 (6 bases each). The CDR3 is made up of 18 amino acids. V gave up 6 bases and J gave up 1 base, with 22 bases separating them. Looked up from germline, CDR1 is SGDLS and CDR2 is YYNGEE. CDR3 sequence reads: CASTPIGGQLGNTGELFF. The CDR3 DNA follows: TGTGCCAGCACCCCCATAGGGGGGCAGCTGGGGAACACCGGGGAGCTGTTTTTT.

The genes are TRBV5-5 and TRBJ1-5, with 9 bases matching TRBD1. CDR1 is SGHKS, CDR2 YYEKEE, per germline (reference sequence). The junction had 5 bases not matched to a gene; V was cut back by 5 bases and J by 5 bases. This CDR3 region has 14 residues. CDR3 DNA sequence: TGTGCCAGCAGTTTAACAGGGGGCGATCAGCCCCAGCATTTT. Encoded protein: CASSLTGGDQPQHF.

The chain links TRBV11-2 to TRBJ2-1; D perhaps matches TRBD2 (6 bases). The germline CDR1 and CDR2 sequences are SGHAT and FQNNGV. V shed 5 bases and J shed 5 bases, with 22 bases lying between them. The CDR3 extends over 17 amino acids. The DNA for the CDR3 is TGTGCCAGCAGCCCAAGACTCCCCTCCGGGGGAAACAATGAGCAGTTCTTC. It is translated as CASSPRLPSGGNNEQFF. The full variable domain, rest sourced from reference TRBV11-2 and TRBJ2-1, is EAGVAQSPRYKIIEKRQSVAFWCNPISGHATLYWYQQILGQGPKLLIQFQNNGVVDDSQLPKDRFSAERLKGVDSTLKIQPAKLEDSAVYLCASSPRLPSGGNNEQFFGPGTRLTVL.

The chain links TRBV30 to TRBJ1-1, with TRBD1 as a possible D gene (5 bases). V was clipped by 2 bases and J by 1 base, with 11 bases between them. Germline values: CDR1 GTSNPN, CDR2 SVGIG (reference sequence). The CDR3 spans 14 residues. This chain's CDR3 is CAWSFDRKNTEAFF. The CDR3 region has the DNA TGTGCCTGGAGTTTCGACAGAAAGAACACTGAAGCTTTCTTT. The complete variable domain, with remaining parts taken from reference TRBV30 and TRBJ1-1, reads SQTIHQWPATLVQPVGSPLSLECTVEGTSNPNLYWYRQAAGRGLQLLFYSVGIGQISSEVPQNLSASRPQDRQFILSSKKLLLSDSGFYLCAWSFDRKNTEAFFGQGTRLTVV.

This clone has just one count. The chain uses TRBV6-6 and TRBJ1-2; TRBD1 is a possible D gene (6 bases). The germline V gene encodes CDR1 MNHNY and CDR2 SVGAGI (reference sequence). The CDR3 has 13 amino acids. Trimming left V 5 bases short and J 5 bases short, with 12 bases between. The CDR3 protein is CASSRTEGYGYTF. CDR3 DNA sequence: TGTGCCAGCAGTAGGACAGAGGGTTATGGCTACACCTTC.

The J gene is TRBJ2-3, the V gene TRBV5-4; 7 bases align to TRBD2. CDR1 SGHNT and CDR2 YYREEE come from the germline V gene (reference sequence). The J segment lost 5 bases and the V segment lost 3 bases, leaving 6 bases of the junction unmatched. This CDR3 has 14 amino acids. CDR3 residues: CASSSGGRGDTQYF. In DNA, the CDR3 is TGTGCCAGCAGCTCGGGTGGGAGGGGAGATACGCAGTATTTT.

CDR3 in amino acids: CASSVGLVLGGELFF. The CDR3 DNA reads as TGTGCCAGCAGCGTGGGACTAGTGCTCGGCGGGGAGCTGTTTTTT. The chain joins TRBV9 to TRBJ2-2; 8 bases fit TRBD2. Germline V lookup: CDR1 SGDLS, CDR2 YYNGEE. This CDR3 spans 15 amino acids. With 2 bases clipped from V and 7 bases from J, the junction kept 7 bases outside the gene matches.

V gene TRBV11-2 combines with J gene TRBJ2-7; maybe TRBD1 (6 bases). The CDR3 has 16 residues. CDR1 and CDR2 from the germline V gene are SGHAT and FQNNGV. The V end lost 4 bases, the J end lost 3 bases, and 19 bases lay between the germline ends. The CDR3 is CASSSRIGGKGYEQYF. In DNA, the CDR3 is TGTGCCAGCAGCTCTCGGATAGGGGGAAAAGGCTACGAGCAGTACTTC. Looking up the rest from reference TRBV11-2 and TRBJ2-7 gives the full variable domain: EAGVAQSPRYKIIEKRQSVAFWCNPISGHATLYWYQQILGQGPKLLIQFQNNGVVDDSQLPKDRFSAERLKGVDSTLKIQPAKLEDSAVYLCASSSRIGGKGYEQYFGPGTRLTVT.

This clone appeared once. The J gene is TRBJ1-1, the V gene TRBV7-2; 7 bases are shared with TRBD1. V lost 8 bases and J lost 6; bases outside the gene matches: 12. CDR1 is SGHTA, CDR2 FQGNSA, per germline. This CDR3 spans 14 amino acids. The CDR3 reads CASGHYRGESEAFF. In DNA form, the CDR3 reads TGTGCCAGCGGCCACTACAGGGGAGAGTCTGAAGCTTTCTTT. Drawing the rest from reference TRBV7-2 and TRBJ1-1, the complete variable domain is GAGVSQSPSNKVTEKGKDVELRCDPISGHTALYWYRQSLGQGLEFLIYFQGNSAPDKSGLPSDRFSAERTGGSVSTLTIQRTQQEDSAVYLCASGHYRGESEAFFGQGTRLTVV.

The genes are TRBV9 and TRBJ2-7; 14 bases match TRBD2. The CDR3 is 14 amino acids. Germline CDR1 reads SGDLS; CDR2 reads YYNGEE. V lost 4 bases, J lost 10 bases, and 7 bases stayed unmatched. In DNA form, the CDR3 reads TGTGCCAGCAGCCCGGGACTAGCGGGAGTCTACCAGTACTTC. It specifies CASSPGLAGVYQYF.